Following are 27 T cell receptor beta chains from one sample sequenced in a study of T-cell reconstitution after alpha-beta-depleted transplantation in children. The authors prepared the TCRbeta library with unique molecular identifiers. TCRdb re-analysed the PCR reads in MiXCR, keeping a single row per CDR3 protein. In the table there are approximately 800,000 distinct CDR3 sequences, 16% of which are singletons. Sequenced material: PBMCs, mostly from graft donor cells, taken 360 days after TCRalphabeta/CD19-depleted stem cell transplant. These receptors originate from a male patient younger than 18 who had a stem cell transplant for acute lymphoblastic leukemia, so the T cells may come from the graft donor.

V and J are TRBV19 and TRBJ2-3; D unclear. This CDR3 is built from 15 residues. V lost 5 bases and J lost 0, with 12 bases in between. Germline CDR1 is LNHDA and CDR2 is SQIVND (reference sequence). CDR3: CASSDGVGSTDTQYF. For the CDR3, the DNA is TGTGCCAGTAGTGATGGAGTTGGGAGCACAGATACGCAGTATTTT.

The chain carries TRBV4-2 and TRBJ2-3; 8 bases align to TRBD2. The V gene's germline CDR1 is LGHNA and CDR2 YNFKEQ. The V gene end was trimmed by 3 bases and the J gene end by 6 bases; junction bases not matched to a gene: 14. There are 17 residues in the CDR3. The CDR3: CASSQETGGVPVDTQYF. CDR3 in DNA: TGTGCCAGCAGCCAGGAGACGGGAGGGGTCCCGGTGGATACGCAGTATTTT.

The V call is TRBV7-3, the J call TRBJ1-1; D may be TRBD1 (6 bases). CDR3 size: 12 residues. V lost 4 bases and J lost 10, with 13 bases in between. Looked up from germline, CDR1 is SGHTA and CDR2 is FQGTGA. CDR3 DNA: TGTGCCAGCAGCTCAGGGGAGTGGGGAGCTTTCTTT. This sequence encodes CASSSGEWGAFF.

The J gene is TRBJ2-7, the V gene TRBV11-2, with D perhaps TRBD2 (5 bases). There are 16 residues in the CDR3. V lost 0 bases, J lost 4 bases, and 16 bases lay in between. Germline-derived CDR1 and CDR2 are SGHAT and FQNNGV. Here the CDR3 DNA reads TGTGCCAGCAGCTTAGACCGGACCCCGGGCGGGTACGAGCAGTACTTC. Encoded protein: CASSLDRTPGGYEQYF.

This clonotype was observed a handful of times. V is TRBV13 and J is TRBJ2-3, with D perhaps TRBD1 (6 bases). V was cut by 8 bases and J by 2 bases, with 20 bases left in between. The CDR3 sequence is 16 residues long. Germline lookup yields CDR1 PRHDT and CDR2 FYEKMQ (reference sequence). Written as DNA, the CDR3 is TGTGCCAGCGAGGGGAGAGGGGACACCTTCACAGATACGCAGTATTTT. It yields the protein CASEGRGDTFTDTQYF.

The chain uses TRBV7-9 and TRBJ1-2; weak D call: TRBD1 (5 bases). Germline assignment: CDR1 SEHNR and CDR2 FQNEAQ (reference sequence). Trimming took off 5 bases at V and 3 bases at J, with 16 bases between the two ends. This CDR3 region has 15 residues. In DNA form, the CDR3 reads TGTGCCAGCAGCCCAGCACCTCGAGGGGACTATGGCTACACCTTC. It yields the protein CASSPAPRGDYGYTF. The full variable domain, with the rest looked up from reference TRBV7-9 and TRBJ1-2, is DTGVSQNPRHKITKRGQNVTFRCDPISEHNRLYWYRQTLGQGPEFLTYFQNEAQLEKSRLLSDRFSAERPKGSFSTLEIQRTEQGDSAMYLCASSPAPRGDYGYTFGSGTRLTVV.

The sample holds a few counts of this clonotype. The chain carries TRBV2 and TRBJ2-1; the D is unclear. This CDR3 comprises 15 residues. Trimming took off 0 bases at V and 0 bases at J, with 6 bases between the two ends. Per the germline V gene, CDR1 is SNHLY and CDR2 is FYNNEI. The CDR3 DNA sequence: TGTGCCAGCAGTGAAGCAGGGTACTCCTACAATGAGCAGTTCTTC. Amino acids: CASSEAGYSYNEQFF.

The chain couples TRBV5-1 to TRBJ1-2; TRBD1 aligns across 7 bases. V shed 0 bases, J shed 7 bases, and the junction held 21 bases outside the gene matches. This CDR3 has 19 amino acids. CDR1 is SGHRS, CDR2 YFSETQ, per germline. The CDR3 region is CASSLEQLFSGTERGGYTF. DNA for the CDR3: TGCGCCAGCAGCTTGGAACAACTTTTCTCCGGGACAGAGAGGGGTGGCTACACCTTC.

V and J are TRBV5-1 and TRBJ2-1; D is tentatively TRBD1 or TRBD2 (5 bases each). Per the germline V gene, CDR1 is SGHRS and CDR2 is YFSETQ. Trimming left V 4 bases short and J 7 bases short, with 15 bases between. This CDR3 comprises 14 residues. The CDR3: CASSPRRGSNEQFF. For the CDR3, the DNA is TGCGCCAGCAGCCCCCGTCGGGGCTCGAATGAGCAGTTCTTC.

The V and J genes are TRBV7-9 and TRBJ2-1; 8 bases align to TRBD2. The CDR3 has 17 residues. CDR1 and CDR2 (germline): SEHNR, FQNEAQ (reference sequence). The junction had 5 bases not matched to a gene; V was cut back by 1 base and J by 0 bases. This chain's CDR3 is CASSLGLLAASYNEQFF. The CDR3 region has the DNA TGTGCCAGCAGCTTAGGCCTACTAGCGGCCTCCTACAATGAGCAGTTCTTC. Variable domain in full (rest from reference TRBV7-9 and TRBJ2-1): DTGVSQNPRHKITKRGQNVTFRCDPISEHNRLYWYRQTLGQGPEFLTYFQNEAQLEKSRLLSDRFSAERPKGSFSTLEIQRTEQGDSAMYLCASSLGLLAASYNEQFFGPGTRLTVL.

The chain has TRBV7-8 and TRBJ1-4, with D possibly TRBD1 on 6 matching bases. CDR3 length: 14 residues. V lost 5 bases, J lost 8 bases, and 15 bases lay in between. Germline CDR1 and CDR2: SGHVS and FQNEAQ. The CDR3 sequence: CASSTDRFGEKLFF. CDR3 sequence (DNA): TGTGCCAGCAGCACTGACAGGTTCGGAGAAAAACTGTTTTTT.

This clonotype appeared many times. J is TRBJ2-5 and V is TRBV5-1; 7 bases fit TRBD1. Trimming cost V 4 bases and J 4 bases; bases outside gene matches: 1. Germline V lookup: CDR1 SGHRS, CDR2 YFSETQ. CDR3 size: 12 residues. CDR3 sequence: CASSRTGETQYF. CDR3 nucleotide sequence: TGCGCCAGCAGCCGGACAGGAGAGACCCAGTACTTC.

This clonotype showed up just a few times. This chain uses TRBV10-3 with TRBJ2-1; 16 bases map to TRBD2. The CDR3 is 17 amino acids. Germline values: CDR1 ENHRY, CDR2 SYGVKD. The V and J ends lost 7 bases and 2 bases, in that order; junction bases with no gene match: 5. This CDR3 is CAIMKGLAGGPYNEQFF. DNA for the CDR3: TGTGCCATCATGAAGGGACTAGCGGGAGGGCCCTACAATGAGCAGTTCTTC.

This sequence joins TRBV11-2 and TRBJ1-5; D is uncertain. The CDR3 runs 16 residues. Per the germline V gene, CDR1 is SGHAT and CDR2 is FQNNGV. Trimming removed 1 base from V and 0 bases from J, with 10 bases in between. CDR3 in DNA: TGTGCCAGCAGCTTAGTCTTCGACTATAGCAATCAGCCCCAGCATTTT. This codes for CASSLVFDYSNQPQHF.

The rearrangement joins TRBV4-1 to TRBJ2-6, with D uncertain. The germline gives CDR1 MGHRA, CDR2 YSYEKL. Trimming took off 1 base at V and 0 bases at J, with 13 bases between the two ends. The CDR3 loop spans 18 amino acids. CDR3 sequence reads: CASSQGPPLSSGANVLTF. The CDR3 DNA reads TGCGCCAGCAGCCAAGGACCCCCCTTAAGCTCTGGGGCCAACGTCCTGACTTTC.

The V call is TRBV7-9, the J call TRBJ2-1, with D possibly matching TRBD1 (7 bases). The V gene's germline CDR1 is SEHNR and CDR2 FQNEAQ (reference sequence). Trimming took off 4 bases at V and 6 bases at J, with 16 bases between the two ends. The CDR3 covers 15 residues. The CDR3 loop reads CASSYMEGAINEQFF. For the CDR3, the DNA is TGTGCCAGCAGCTATATGGAGGGGGCGATCAATGAGCAGTTCTTC.

This clonotype was found many times. The chain links TRBV20-1 to TRBJ2-1; D is uncertain. The CDR3 totals 15 residues. Germline V gives CDR1 DFQATT, CDR2 SNEGSKA (reference sequence). Trimming shortened V by 1 base and J by 2 bases, and 12 bases separated the two germline ends. The CDR3 nucleotides are TGCAGTGCTAGAGGTCCAGGTACGGCCTACAATGAGCAGTTCTTC. It translates to CSARGPGTAYNEQFF.

The chain is built from TRBV5-1 and TRBJ2-1; 10 nucleotides match TRBD2. Germline V CDR1 and CDR2: SGHRS, YFSETQ. There are 15 residues in the CDR3. J gave up 7 bases and V 1 base, and 5 bases lay outside the gene matches. For the CDR3, the DNA is TGCGCCAGCAGCTTGAACAGCGGGAGGGCGAATGAGCAGTTCTTC. It translates to CASSLNSGRANEQFF.

This clonotype has more than one count but fewer than ten. This chain links TRBV4-1 with TRBJ2-4; a weak D match, TRBD2 (5 bases). The CDR3 contains 15 residues. Trimming left V 4 bases short and J 0 bases short, with 10 bases between. The germline CDR1 and CDR2 sequences are MGHRA and YSYEKL. The CDR3 here is CASSPGSVAKNIQYF. The CDR3 region has the DNA TGCGCCAGCAGCCCGGGGTCTGTAGCCAAAAACATTCAGTACTTC.

In regard to this clonotype: A much larger clone is a single base away; this may be a read error. This rearrangement joins TRBV5-1 to TRBJ2-2; a possible D gene is TRBD1 (7 bases). Germline V lookup: CDR1 SGHRS, CDR2 YFSETQ. CDR3 length: 15 residues. Trimming took 4 bases from V and 0 from J, leaving 10 bases between them. The CDR3 reads CASSAGQPNTGELFF. The CDR3 nucleotides are TGCGCCAGCAGCGCGGGACAGCCGAACACCGGGGAGCTGTTTTTT.

This clonotype was counted only a few times. The chain is built from TRBV9 and TRBJ2-1, with D possibly being TRBD2 (5 bases). With 4 bases removed from V and 4 bases from J, the gap between germline ends came to 18 bases. There are 16 residues in the CDR3. Germline lookup yields CDR1 SGDLS and CDR2 YYNGEE. CDR3 amino acids: CASSFLTAGLYNEQFF. The CDR3 nucleotides are TGTGCCAGCAGCTTCCTCACGGCGGGCCTATACAATGAGCAGTTCTTC.

A single count supports this clonotype. A junction boundary mismatches the germline segment, possibly from a read error. The rearrangement joins TRBV3-1 to TRBJ2-7, with TRBD2 identical over 10 bases. The germline V gene encodes CDR1 LGHDT and CDR2 YNNKEL (reference sequence). This CDR3 region has 18 residues. The CDR3 region has the DNA TGTGCCTGCAGCCAAGAGGGGTCGTTACTAGCGGGACTCTACGAGCAGTACTTC. It yields the protein CACSQEGSLLAGLYEQYF.

There are a few counts of this clonotype. CDR3 loop: CASLRTSGEIEQYF. Written as DNA, the CDR3 is TGTGCCAGCCTTAGGACTAGCGGGGAAATCGAGCAGTACTTC. The gene calls are TRBV12-3 or TRBV12-4 and TRBJ2-7; TRBD2 aligns across 12 bases. The J segment lost 6 bases and the V segment lost 8 bases, leaving 8 bases of the junction unmatched. The CDR3 has 14 residues.

Many counts were recorded for this clonotype. The CDR3 loop is CASRGLAKNIQYF. Here the CDR3 DNA reads TGTGCCAGCAGGGGATTAGCCAAAAACATTCAGTACTTC. The J gene is TRBJ2-4, the V gene TRBV2; D not resolved. The V gene lost 6 bases and the J gene lost 0 bases, with 6 bases spanning the gap. The CDR3 is made up of 13 amino acids. Germline CDR1 is SNHLY and CDR2 is FYNNEI.

The chain uses TRBV7-9 and TRBJ2-4, with D hard to call. Looked up from germline, CDR1 is SEHNR and CDR2 is FQNEAQ (reference sequence). The CDR3 length is 17 residues. Trimming pared 5 bases from V and 0 bases from J, leaving 17 bases between. CDR3 sequence (DNA): TGTGCCAGCAGCCCAATTGGACGGACCTTAGCCAAAAACATTCAGTACTTC. This translates into CASSPIGRTLAKNIQYF.

The chain uses TRBV12-3 or TRBV12-4 and TRBJ2-1; no clear D. This CDR3 is built from 14 residues. V was shortened by 4 bases and J by 2 bases, with 9 bases between the two germline ends. The CDR3 is CASSSTQPYNEQFF. Written as DNA, the CDR3 is TGTGCCAGCAGTTCGACTCAGCCCTACAATGAGCAGTTCTTC.

The V and J genes are TRBV7-9 and TRBJ2-3, with D perhaps matching TRBD1 (6 bases). This CDR3 region has 15 residues. With 5 bases removed from V and 6 bases from J, the gap between germline ends came to 18 bases. Germline V gene lookup returns CDR1 SEHNR and CDR2 FQNEAQ (reference sequence). CDR3 protein: CASSPRVGTRDTQYF. CDR3 coding DNA: TGTGCCAGCAGCCCCCGAGTGGGGACACGGGATACGCAGTATTTT. The variable domain in full, with the rest retrieved from reference TRBV7-9 and TRBJ2-3, is DTGVSQNPRHKITKRGQNVTFRCDPISEHNRLYWYRQTLGQGPEFLTYFQNEAQLEKSRLLSDRFSAERPKGSFSTLEIQRTEQGDSAMYLCASSPRVGTRDTQYFGPGTRLTVL.